The rows below give T cell receptor beta chains drawn from one sample of a study of OX40 agonist ivuxolimab in advanced cancers. Produced via immunoSEQ multiplex PCR; TCRdb's table is partial and in-frame only. In the table there are 94,000 or so clones, 80% to 90% of which are singletons. Specimen: CD4+ or CD8+ T cells sorted from blood, collected in a trial of the OX40 agonist ivuxolimab. Receptor source: an adult with an advanced solid tumor such as melanoma, head and neck, liver or kidney cancer. Both conserved end residues are part of each CDR3. The D gene is left open where the match is weak. A clone size is listed for some rows: how often the clone was seen (once, few, many), or a class if it is expanded.

NA | TRBJ1-2 | 13 | TRBV28 | once | CASSSQDYYGYTF | TGTGCCAGCAGTTCCCAGGATTACTATGGCTACACCTTC
NA | TRBJ1-3 | 15 | TRBV18 | NA | CASSSSQGSGNTIYF | TGTGCCAGCTCATCAAGTCAGGGAAGTGGAAACACCATATATTTT
NA | TRBJ1-1 | 13 | TRBV7-2 | NA | CASSFGQYTEAFF | TGTGCCAGCAGCTTCGGACAGTACACTGAAGCTTTCTTT
NA | TRBJ2-6 | 15 | TRBV7-2 | NA | CASSLSVSGANVLTF | TGTGCCAGCAGCTTATCGGTCTCTGGGGCCAACGTCCTGACTTTC
TRBD1 | TRBJ2-1 | 15 | TRBV29-1 | NA | CSVATQGGSYNEQFF | TGCAGCGTTGCTACACAGGGGGGCTCCTACAATGAGCAGTTCTTC
NA | TRBJ1-1 | 15 | TRBV2 | NA | CASSETLTPNTEAFF | TGTGCCAGCAGTGAAACCTTGACACCGAACACTGAAGCTTTCTTT
TRBD2 | TRBJ2-6 | 15 | TRBV27 | few | CAVGPGGTGANVLTF | TGTGCCGTGGGTCCGGGGGGGACCGGGGCCAACGTCCTGACTTTC
NA | TRBJ2-1 | 14 | TRBV7-8 | few | CASSVPLMGGEQFF | TGTGCCAGCAGCGTCCCACTCATGGGGGGTGAGCAGTTCTTC
NA | TRBJ2-5 | 16 | TRBV6-6 | NA | CASSRTLDSVQETQYF | TGTGCCAGCAGTAGAACCCTGGATAGCGTCCAAGAGACCCAGTACTTC
NA | TRBJ1-1 | 12 | TRBV7-9 | NA | CASSPTNTEAFF | TGTGCCAGCAGCCCGACGAACACTGAAGCTTTCTTT
NA | TRBJ1-3 | 16 | TRBV7-9 | NA | CASSLYGESSGNTIYF | TGTGCCAGCAGCTTATATGGTGAAAGCTCTGGAAACACCATATATTTT
NA | TRBJ2-2 | 16 | TRBV7-3 | NA | CASSPGWGVDTGELFF | TGTGCCAGCAGCCCAGGCTGGGGGGTGGACACCGGGGAGCTGTTTTTT
NA | TRBJ1-4 | 17 | TRBV30 | NA | CAWSVGRRGFRNEKLFF | TGTGCCTGGAGTGTAGGAAGACGGGGGTTCCGTAATGAAAAACTGTTTTTT
TRBD2 | TRBJ2-5 | 15 | TRBV6-4 | NA | CASSLTSGGQETQYF | TGTGCCAGCAGTCTCACTAGCGGGGGACAGGAGACCCAGTACTTC
TRBD1 | TRBJ1-6 | 14 | TRBV13 | NA | CASSSFQGDSPLHF | TGTGCCAGCAGCTCTTTTCAGGGGGATTCACCCCTCCACTTT
TRBD2 | TRBJ2-1 | 16 | TRBV6-5 | few | CASSYSKRGGHNEQFF | TGTGCCAGCAGTTACTCGAAACGGGGGGGCCACAATGAGCAGTTCTTC
TRBD2 | TRBJ2-2 | 17 | TRBV7-2 | NA | CASSLVRTSGDVGELFF | TGTGCCAGCAGCTTAGTCCGGACTAGCGGGGACGTAGGGGAGCTGTTTTTT
NA | TRBJ2-2 | 14 | TRBV5-1 | NA | CASSTDPSAGELFF | TGCGCCAGCAGCACGGACCCCTCTGCCGGGGAGCTGTTTTTT
NA | TRBJ2-2 | 15 | TRBV18 | NA | CASSPAGLNTGELFF | TGTGCCAGCTCACCAGCAGGGTTGAACACCGGGGAGCTGTTTTTT
NA | TRBJ2-1 | 13 | TRBV18 | NA | CASSRMGDNEQFF | TGTGCCAGCTCACGAATGGGGGACAATGAGCAGTTCTTC
NA | TRBJ1-1 | 16 | TRBV14 | NA | CASSQDLGNLNTEAFF | TGTGCCAGCAGCCAAGATCTGGGCAACTTGAACACTGAAGCTTTCTTT
NA | TRBJ1-1 | 13 | TRBV9 | few | CASSSRGDTEAFF | TGTGCCAGCAGCTCACGGGGAGACACTGAAGCTTTCTTT
TRBD1 | TRBJ1-5 | 17 | TRBV27 | few | CASRVGTGAFSNQPQHF | TGTGCCAGCAGAGTAGGGACAGGGGCTTTTAGCAATCAGCCCCAGCATTTT
NA | TRBJ1-6 | 14 | TRBV6-5 | once | CASSYSRWDLALHF | TGTGCCAGCAGCTACTCTCGGTGGGACTTGGCCCTCCACTTT
NA | TRBJ1-4 | 15 | TRBV27 | NA | CASSLSPRGGEKLFF | TGTGCCAGCAGTTTATCACCCAGGGGAGGAGAAAAACTGTTTTTT
NA | TRBJ2-6 | 15 | TRBV7-2 | NA | CASSLESSGANVLTF | TGTGCCAGCAGCTTAGAGAGCTCTGGGGCCAACGTCCTGACTTTC
NA | TRBJ2-7 | 15 | TRBV11-1 | once | CASSSSDRLSYEQYF | TGTGCCAGCAGCTCATCCGACAGACTGTCCTACGAGCAGTACTTC
NA | TRBJ2-1 | 15 | TRBV4-2 | NA | CASSQVGRGYNEQFF | TGTGCCAGCAGCCAAGTGGGACGGGGCTACAATGAGCAGTTCTTC
TRBD2 | TRBJ2-3 | 15 | TRBV19 | NA | CASSFLAGGTDTQYF | TGTGCCAGTAGTTTCCTAGCGGGGGGGACAGATACGCAGTATTTT
NA | TRBJ1-2 | 13 | TRBV11-1 | NA | CASSLAANYGYTF | TGTGCCAGCAGCTTAGCAGCTAACTATGGCTACACCTTC
TRBD1 | TRBJ1-2 | 14 | TRBV30 | few | CAWSVGTGNSGYTF | TGTGCCTGGAGTGTAGGGACAGGGAATAGTGGCTACACCTTC
TRBD1 | TRBJ2-5 | 17 | TRBV9 | NA | CASSVAGARGHQETQYF | TGTGCCAGCAGCGTAGCAGGGGCCAGGGGGCACCAAGAGACCCAGTACTTC
NA | TRBJ2-5 | 14 | TRBV5-4 | NA | CASSTQGIEETQYF | TGTGCCAGCAGCACCCAGGGGATTGAGGAGACCCAGTACTTC
NA | TRBJ1-3 | 15 | TRBV6-5 | NA | CASSYRPGVGNTIYF | TGTGCCAGCAGTTACAGACCCGGTGTTGGCAACACCATATATTTT
NA | TRBJ1-6 | 13 | TRBV5-4 | NA | CASSAGFNSPLHF | TGTGCCAGCAGCGCAGGTTTTAATTCACCCCTCCACTTT
TRBD1 | TRBJ2-3 | 15 | TRBV19 | NA | CASSMTGERADTQYF | TGTGCCAGTAGTATGACAGGGGAGCGGGCAGATACGCAGTATTTT
TRBD1 | TRBJ1-2 | 13 | TRBV29-1 | NA | CSVAGGEVYGYTF | TGCAGCGTTGCAGGGGGCGAGGTCTATGGCTACACCTTC
TRBD2 | TRBJ2-1 | 15 | TRBV5-6 | NA | CASSLEGSGGYEQFF | TGTGCCAGCAGCCTGGAGGGTAGCGGGGGGTATGAGCAGTTCTTC
NA | TRBJ1-1 | 15 | TRBV4-3 | NA | CASNSRYGVYTEAFF | TGCGCCAGCAACTCAAGGTATGGGGTATACACTGAAGCTTTCTTT
TRBD1 | TRBJ1-2 | 16 | TRBV9 | once | CASSAEGQDPSYGYTF | TGTGCCAGCAGCGCAGAAGGACAGGATCCCTCCTATGGCTACACCTTC
NA | TRBJ1-1 | 16 | TRBV5-6 | NA | CASSPKVLVRNTEAFF | TGTGCCAGCAGCCCAAAGGTTCTGGTGCGGAACACTGAAGCTTTCTTT
TRBD2 | TRBJ2-1 | 15 | TRBV10-2 | NA | CASSWGGISYNEQFF | TGCGCCAGCAGCTGGGGGGGAATTTCCTACAATGAGCAGTTCTTC
TRBD1 | TRBJ1-3 | 14 | TRBV5-5 | once | CASSPGTAGNTIYF | TGTGCCAGCAGCCCTGGGACAGCTGGAAACACCATATATTTT